This is a list of T cell receptor beta chains from one sample in a study of radiotherapy plus CTLA-4 blockade in lung cancer. TCRdb keeps only in-frame clones here, not all; method: immunoSEQ multiplex PCR. In the table there are around 86,000 clones, about four fifths of which are singletons. This sample comprised peripheral blood, obtained from a patient treated with radiotherapy plus ipilimumab. The receptors here all came from a human donor with non-small cell lung cancer who had stable disease on radiotherapy plus ipilimumab. Each CDR3 is given with its conserved first and last residue. D genes are given only for firm matches. Where a row states a size, it is once, few, many or the class of an expanded clone; other rows omit it.

- | TRBJ1-2 | - | TRBV28 | TGTGCCAGCAGTAGACAGATCGGCTACACCTTC | CASSRQIGYTF
once | TRBJ2-2 | - | TRBV9 | TGTGCCAGCAGCTCGCCCTCCGAGGGATATCAAAGCGGGGAGCTGTTTTTT | CASSSPSEGYQSGELFF
- | TRBJ2-7 | TRBD2 | TRBV9 | TGTGCCAGCAGCTCCCTCGGGGGGGCCTCCTACGAGCAGTACTTC | CASSSLGGASYEQYF
- | TRBJ1-5 | - | TRBV28 | TGTGCCAGCAGTTTGGCTGGCACGACCAATCAGCCCCAGCATTTT | CASSLAGTTNQPQHF
- | TRBJ1-1 | TRBD1 | TRBV5-1 | TGCGCCAGCAGTTTCCAGGACAGGCGGAACACTGAAGCTTTCTTT | CASSFQDRRNTEAFF
- | TRBJ2-1 | TRBD1 | TRBV5-4 | TGTGCCAGCAGCGGGGGACAGGGGGCCTACAATGAGCAGTTCTTC | CASSGGQGAYNEQFF
- | TRBJ2-7 | - | TRBV5-1 | TGCGCCAGCAGCTTGGAAGCAAGAACTACCGACGAGCAGTACTTC | CASSLEARTTDEQYF
- | TRBJ2-1 | - | TRBV5-8 | TGTGCCAGCAGCTTGGAGTCCTGGAGCTCCTACAATGAGCAGTTCTTC | CASSLESWSSYNEQFF
- | TRBJ1-2 | TRBD1 | TRBV18 | TGTGCCAGCTCACCAGTGGACAGGATACTTAACTATGGCTACACCTTC | CASSPVDRILNYGYTF
- | TRBJ1-5 | - | TRBV7-2 | TGTGCCAGCAGCATGCGAATGGGGTACAATCAGCCTCAGCATTTT | CASSMRMGYNQPQHF
few | TRBJ1-4 | TRBD1 | TRBV7-9 | TGTGCCAGCAGCCGGACAGGGGGGTCAACTAATGAAAAACTGTTTTTT | CASSRTGGSTNEKLFF
- | TRBJ2-5 | TRBD1 | TRBV6-1 | TGTGCCAGCAGTGATCAGGGGGCCAAGGGGGAGACCCAGTACTTC | CASSDQGAKGETQYF
- | TRBJ2-2 | - | TRBV21-1 | TGTGCCAGCAGCAAGAGGCGAGCGGGGAACCTTTACACCGGGGAGCTGTTTTTT | CASSKRRAGNLYTGELFF
- | TRBJ2-1 | - | TRBV6-4 | TGTGCCAGCAGTGAGAAATCGGGGGTTGGATCCTACAATGAGCAGTTCTTC | CASSEKSGVGSYNEQFF
- | TRBJ2-3 | - | TRBV9 | TGTGCCAGCAGCGCTACAGGGCAGGTAGGAGATACGCAGTATTTT | CASSATGQVGDTQYF
few | TRBJ2-4 | - | TRBV30 | TGTGCCTGGAGGGGGACGGTTCTAGCCAAAAACATTCAGTACTTC | CAWRGTVLAKNIQYF
- | TRBJ2-4 | TRBD1 | TRBV7-9 | TGTGCCAGCAGTTTGGCACAGGGGGTAAACATTCAGTACTTC | CASSLAQGVNIQYF
- | TRBJ2-2 | TRBD2 | TRBV30 | TGTGCTGCGCGGACTAGCGGGGGGGTAATCACCGGGGAGCTGTTTTTT | CAARTSGGVITGELFF
- | TRBJ1-2 | - | TRBV27 | TGTGCCAGCTCCTCTTCTGGGGGTATTTTCGACTACACCTTC | CASSSSGGIFDYTF
- | TRBJ2-5 | TRBD2 | TRBV9 | TGTGCCAGCAGCGGTAGCGGGAAGGTGGAGACCCAGTACTTC | CASSGSGKVETQYF
- | TRBJ1-2 | TRBD1 | TRBV29-1 | TGCAGCGTTAGGGACAGACGGATGGATGGCTACACCTTC | CSVRDRRMDGYTF
- | TRBJ2-4 | - | TRBV7-9 | TGTGCCAGCAGCTCGCCTCCAGGGAGTATTCAGTACTTC | CASSSPPGSIQYF
- | TRBJ1-2 | TRBD1 | TRBV10-3 | TGTGCCATCTCTCGTGGGGACAGGGCAGACTATGGCTACACCTTC | CAISRGDRADYGYTF
few | TRBJ1-1 | - | TRBV19 | TGTGCCAGTAGTATGGGGAAGTACACTGAAGCTTTCTTT | CASSMGKYTEAFF
- | TRBJ2-7 | - | TRBV7-9 | TGTGCCAGCAGCTTGGCAGGCGACGAGCAGTACTTC | CASSLAGDEQYF
- | TRBJ1-5 | TRBD1 | TRBV7-3 | TGTGCCAGCAGCTTAAATGGACAGGGCTATCAGCCCCAGCATTTT | CASSLNGQGYQPQHF
- | TRBJ2-5 | TRBD2 | TRBV11-2 | TGTGCCAGCAGCTTAGTAGGAGGACTAGCGGGAGGGCTAGGTGAGCAGTACTTC | CASSLVGGLAGGLGEQYF
few | TRBJ2-7 | - | TRBV6-5 | TGTGCCAGCAGTTACTCGGCGCTAGGATCCTACGAGCAGTACTTC | CASSYSALGSYEQYF
- | TRBJ1-3 | - | TRBV27 | TGTGCCAGCAGTTTGACGGGGGGAGGCTCTGGAAACACCATATATTTT | CASSLTGGGSGNTIYF
- | TRBJ1-6 | TRBD1 | TRBV7-2 | TGTGCCAGCAGCTTAGGGACAGGTTCTTTTTCACCCCTCCACTTT | CASSLGTGSFSPLHF
- | TRBJ2-6 | - | TRBV5-1 | TGCGCCAGCAGACAAATCGAAGGGGGGGCCAACGTCCTGACTTTC | CASRQIEGGANVLTF
few | TRBJ1-1 | TRBD1 | TRBV7-9 | TGTGCCAGCAGCCTATATGGACAGGGGGCTGCCTCCTCATTT | CASSLYGQGAASSF
few | TRBJ1-1 | - | TRBV5-1 | TGCGCCAGTACCTCAACACGGGGAAACACTGAAGCTTTCTTT | CASTSTRGNTEAFF
- | TRBJ1-2 | - | TRBV27 | TGTGCCAGCAGCCGCCTGGGAAGCTACACCTTC | CASSRLGSYTF
- | TRBJ1-2 | TRBD1 | TRBV6-1 | TGTGCCAGCAGTGCGACAGGGGGCAATATCTATGGCTACACCTTC | CASSATGGNIYGYTF
- | TRBJ1-3 | - | TRBV9 | TGTGCCAGCAGCGTAGGGGACCAAGGAAACACCATATATTTT | CASSVGDQGNTIYF
- | TRBJ2-3 | - | TRBV10-1 | TGCGCCAGCAGTCAGGGTGGGACAGATACGCAGTATTTT | CASSQGGTDTQYF
- | TRBJ2-5 | - | TRBV20-1 | TGCAGTGCCCCCCACGTGAAGGGCCAGTACTTC | CSAPHVKGQYF
once | TRBJ2-7 | - | TRBV2 | TGTGCCAGCAGCGGGACACGGTCCTACGAGCAGTACTTC | CASSGTRSYEQYF
- | TRBJ2-2 | TRBD2 | TRBV9 | TGTGCCAGCAGCGCTGCAACTCGGCCGGGACTAGCGGGGGCCACGAACACCGGGGAGCTGTTTTTT | CASSAATRPGLAGATNTGELFF
- | TRBJ2-1 | TRBD1 | TRBV18 | TGTGCCAGCGTTCCGGGACAGGCCAGCTCCTACAATGAGCAGTTCTTC | CASVPGQASSYNEQFF
- | TRBJ1-1 | - | TRBV28 | TGTGCCAGCAGTTTACAACAGGGTAACACTGAAGCTTTCTTT | CASSLQQGNTEAFF
- | TRBJ1-2 | - | TRBV27 | TGTGCCAGCAGTTTAGGTGGGGGCGTCGGCTACACCTTC | CASSLGGGVGYTF
- | TRBJ1-6 | - | TRBV7-8 | TGTGCCAGCAGCTTAATTACAGGAATTAATTCACCCCTCCACTTT | CASSLITGINSPLHF
few | TRBJ1-2 | - | TRBV5-5 | TGTGCCAGCAGCCCCAGGGGCTATGGCTACACCTTC | CASSPRGYGYTF
- | TRBJ2-3 | TRBD2 | TRBV28 | TGTGCCAGCAGTCTCTCCGTAGCGGGGGCTAGCACAGATACGCAGTATTTT | CASSLSVAGASTDTQYF
- | TRBJ1-2 | TRBD1 | TRBV9 | TGTGCCAGCAGCGTAGTTGATGGAGGGGGCCGAGGCGCCGGCTACACCTTC | CASSVVDGGGRGAGYTF
- | TRBJ1-2 | - | TRBV9 | TGTGCCAGCAGCTCCCCCTTGGGGGAAGTCTATGGCTACACCTTC | CASSSPLGEVYGYTF
- | TRBJ2-4 | - | TRBV28 | TGTGCCAGCAGTTTTAGGGGTTTCGGGTACTTC | CASSFRGFGYF
- | TRBJ1-1 | - | TRBV19 | TGTGCCAGTAGTATAGATCGTCTTTCTGAAGCTTTCTTT | CASSIDRLSEAFF
- | TRBJ1-2 | - | TRBV10-3 | TGTGCCATCAGCACGGGACACTCTAACTATGGCTACACCTTC | CAISTGHSNYGYTF
- | TRBJ2-3 | - | TRBV4-1 | TGCGCCAGCAGCCAAGCTTGGGGAATAGCAGATACGCAGTATTTT | CASSQAWGIADTQYF
- | TRBJ1-1 | - | TRBV19 | TGTGCCAGTTCTTTTCGACAGGCAGGGACTGAAGCTTTCTTT | CASSFRQAGTEAFF
few | TRBJ1-2 | - | TRBV6-5 | TGTGCCAGCAGTTACTCGATAGGTGGGGCTAACTATGGCTACACCTTC | CASSYSIGGANYGYTF
few | TRBJ2-7 | TRBD2 | TRBV15 | TGTGCCACCAGCAGAGGTTTCGTACTAGCGGGGGCGCGCTACGAGCAGTACTTC | CATSRGFVLAGARYEQYF
- | TRBJ2-7 | - | TRBV6-6 | TGTGCCAGCAAAAGGGGGGACGGTTCCTACGAGCAGTACTTC | CASKRGDGSYEQYF
- | TRBJ2-3 | - | TRBV5-8 | TGTGCCAGCAGCCTACAGAGAACGTCTAGCACAGATACGCAGTATTTT | CASSLQRTSSTDTQYF
- | TRBJ2-3 | TRBD2 | TRBV28 | TGTGCCAGCGTAAGCGGGGGGGCATTCGCAGATACGCAGTATTTT | CASVSGGAFADTQYF